What follows describes a single T cell receptor beta chain. This entry belongs to a study of patients and donors after allogeneic stem cell transplantation. Germline CDR1 SGHRS, CDR2 YFSETQ. V shed 0 bases and J 0 bases; nucleotides not matched to a gene: 6. The CDR3 runs to 17 residues. Each CDR3 protein gets one entry after TCRdb re-called the RT-PCR reads with MiXCR. The table shows 390,000 or so distinct CDR3 sequences, with 15% to 20% occurring only once. This receptor was obtained from a human donor who was either an allogeneic HSCT recipient or a stem cell or donor lymphocyte infusion donor (not recorded which). It is not recorded whose cells these are; they may come from a transplant donor. The chain links TRBV5-1 to TRBJ2-3, with 8 bases identical to TRBD1. The sequencing input was blood, either unsorted or a sorted T cell fraction (not recorded which). The CDR3 is CASSLAVTGGSTDTQYF. In DNA form, the CDR3 reads TGCGCCAGCAGCTTGGCGGTCACAGGGGGAAGCACAGATACGCAGTATTTT.